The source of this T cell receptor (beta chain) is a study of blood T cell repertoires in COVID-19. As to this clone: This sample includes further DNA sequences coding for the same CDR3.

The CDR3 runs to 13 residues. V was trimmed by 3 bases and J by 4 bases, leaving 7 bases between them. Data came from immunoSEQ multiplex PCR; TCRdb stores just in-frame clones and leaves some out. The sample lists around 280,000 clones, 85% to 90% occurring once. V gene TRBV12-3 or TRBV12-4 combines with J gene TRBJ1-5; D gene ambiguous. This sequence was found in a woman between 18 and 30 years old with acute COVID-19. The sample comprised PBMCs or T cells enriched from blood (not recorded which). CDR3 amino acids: CASSLSGNQPQHF. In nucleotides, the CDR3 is TGTGCCAGCAGTTTGTCGGGTAATCAGCCCCAGCATTTT.